This entry is about one T cell receptor (beta chain). The sample belongs to a study of blood T cell repertoires in COVID-19. Study-level background: Samples came from the United States, Italy and Spain, spanning acute and convalescent COVID-19. Sources were T cells, B-cell-depleted T cells, or PBMCs; the material itself was cDNA or gDNA.

The repertoire was sequenced with immunoSEQ multiplex PCR; TCRdb's copy has only in-frame clones and lacks some. This sample has 88,000 or so clones, with around nine tenths found just once. The sequence derives from a man aged 60 to 75 with acute or convalescent COVID-19. The sample taken for sequencing was peripheral blood.

The CDR3 sequence: CASSQELLAGVYEQYF. The CDR3 bases are TGCGCCAGCAGCCAAGAATTACTAGCGGGAGTCTACGAGCAGTACTTC. The V gene is TRBV4-1, the J gene TRBJ2-7, with 11 nucleotides matching TRBD2. The CDR3 totals 16 residues. Germline loops: CDR1 MGHRA, CDR2 YSYEKL. V lost 0 bases to trimming and J lost 3 bases; unmatched junction nucleotides: 4.